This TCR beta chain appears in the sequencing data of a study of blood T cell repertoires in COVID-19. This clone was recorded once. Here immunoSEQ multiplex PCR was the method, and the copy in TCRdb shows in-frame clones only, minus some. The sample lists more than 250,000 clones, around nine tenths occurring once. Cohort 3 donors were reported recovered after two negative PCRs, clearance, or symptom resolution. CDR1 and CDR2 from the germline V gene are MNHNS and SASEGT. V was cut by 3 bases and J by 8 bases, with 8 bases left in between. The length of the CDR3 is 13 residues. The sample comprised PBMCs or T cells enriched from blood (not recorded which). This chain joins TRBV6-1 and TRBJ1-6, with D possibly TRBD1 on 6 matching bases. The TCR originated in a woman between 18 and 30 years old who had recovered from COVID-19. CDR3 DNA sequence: TGTGCCAGCAGTGACAGGGGTTATTCACCCCTCCACTTT. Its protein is CASSDRGYSPLHF.